The 4 T cell receptor beta chains below come from one sample, sequenced in a study of early T cells in non-severe SARS-CoV-2 infection. TCRdb reanalysed the 5' RACE reads using MiXCR and keeps one entry per CDR3 protein. The table records around 53,000 distinct CDR3 sequences, 6% to 8% of them present only once. Sample: whole blood. The origin of the receptors is an adult who was a healthcare worker with PCR-confirmed SARS-CoV-2 infection or an uninfected control (not recorded which).

The sample holds many counts of this clonotype. The V gene is TRBV10-1, the J gene TRBJ2-1; possibly TRBD1 or TRBD2 for D (7 bases each). This CDR3 is 15 amino acids long. Germline V lookup: CDR1 WNHNN, CDR2 SYGVQD (reference sequence). Between the trimmed V and J ends, which lost 6 bases and 8 bases, there was a span of 20 bases. The CDR3 loop reads CASRKGGTSADEQFF. The CDR3 bases are TGCGCCAGCAGGAAAGGGGGCACTAGCGCCGATGAGCAGTTCTTC.

The J gene is TRBJ1-6, the V gene TRBV20-1, with D unclear. V was shortened by 0 bases and J by 0 bases, with 12 bases between the two germline ends. Germline assignment: CDR1 DFQATT and CDR2 SNEGSKA (reference sequence). The CDR3 runs to 17 residues. CDR3 protein: CSARDEDRSSYNSPLHF. The CDR3 DNA follows: TGCAGTGCTAGAGATGAAGACCGGAGCTCCTATAATTCACCCCTCCACTTT.

This clonotype was found many times. The chain is built from TRBV10-3 and TRBJ1-2, with D tentatively TRBD1 (5 bases). V gave up 2 bases and J gave up 8 bases, with 15 bases separating them. Germline CDR1 and CDR2: ENHRY and SYGVKD. CDR3 length equals 14 residues. As DNA, the CDR3 is TGTGCCATCAGTGAGGGGTCAGGGCAGGGAGGCTACACCTTC. It specifies CAISEGSGQGGYTF.

This clonotype was counted ten times or more. The chain is built from TRBV9 and TRBJ1-6, with no clear D. V gave up 0 bases and J gave up 0 bases, with 13 bases separating them. The length of the CDR3 is 18 residues. Germline-derived CDR1 and CDR2 are SGDLS and YYNGEE. CDR3 sequence (DNA): TGTGCCAGCAGCGTAGTTTGGCAGCTTAGCTCCTATAATTCACCCCTCCACTTT. Its protein is CASSVVWQLSSYNSPLHF.